These T cell receptor beta chains were read from a single sample in a study of response to subunit inactivated influenza vaccine. A single record per CDR3 protein comes from TCRdb applying MiXCR to the RT-PCR reads. The table includes roughly 630,000 distinct CDR3 sequences, around 15% detected once. Sequenced here: PBMCs from blood, sampled 14 to 15 days before vaccination. Every receptor here comes from a man aged 50-60 years who received an inactivated influenza vaccine. Both conserved end residues are part of each CDR3. Fields, in order: V gene, J gene, CDR3 protein.

v_gene: TRBV25-1
j_gene: TRBJ1-1
CDR3aa: CASRQGTLDRNTEAFF

v_gene: TRBV4-2
j_gene: TRBJ2-7
CDR3aa: CASSQVRVRVYEQYF

v_gene: TRBV5-1
j_gene: TRBJ2-2
CDR3aa: CASSEVQGRPGELFF

v_gene: TRBV18
j_gene: TRBJ2-1
CDR3aa: CASSPGRQSINEQFF

v_gene: TRBV7-6
j_gene: TRBJ2-7
CDR3aa: CASSFEAQGQVQGYEQYF

v_gene: TRBV7-2
j_gene: TRBJ2-7
CDR3aa: CASSWGAEESEQYF

v_gene: TRBV18
j_gene: TRBJ1-4
CDR3aa: CASSPPAGWDEKLFF

v_gene: TRBV4-1
j_gene: TRBJ2-3
CDR3aa: CASSQLTGGGTDTQYF

v_gene: TRBV12-3/TRBV12-4
j_gene: TRBJ2-7
CDR3aa: CASRQQGAPYEQYF

v_gene: TRBV5-1
j_gene: TRBJ1-1
CDR3aa: CASSPWGSGEAFF

v_gene: TRBV20-1
j_gene: TRBJ2-1
CDR3aa: CSASTLSGSSYNEQFF

v_gene: TRBV12-3/TRBV12-4
j_gene: TRBJ1-1
CDR3aa: CASSLNRVNTEAFF

v_gene: TRBV4-1
j_gene: TRBJ1-2
CDR3aa: CASSRHRDKYGYTF

v_gene: TRBV29-1
j_gene: TRBJ1-1
CDR3aa: CSVGSGSLMNTEAFF

v_gene: TRBV12-3/TRBV12-4
j_gene: TRBJ2-2
CDR3aa: CASHPRGTGELFF

v_gene: TRBV20-1
j_gene: TRBJ1-4
CDR3aa: CSASKATNEKLFF

v_gene: TRBV7-8
j_gene: TRBJ2-3
CDR3aa: CASSLLAGVSTDTQYF

v_gene: TRBV5-1
j_gene: TRBJ2-7
CDR3aa: CASSLGGQGASYEQYF

v_gene: TRBV7-8
j_gene: TRBJ2-3
CDR3aa: CASSLGYGGISTDTQYF

v_gene: TRBV14
j_gene: TRBJ2-3
CDR3aa: CASSQYGGDTQYF

v_gene: TRBV29-1
j_gene: TRBJ2-2
CDR3aa: CSARGLAGGVGELFF

v_gene: TRBV4-2
j_gene: TRBJ2-4
CDR3aa: CASSQWQGKNIQYF